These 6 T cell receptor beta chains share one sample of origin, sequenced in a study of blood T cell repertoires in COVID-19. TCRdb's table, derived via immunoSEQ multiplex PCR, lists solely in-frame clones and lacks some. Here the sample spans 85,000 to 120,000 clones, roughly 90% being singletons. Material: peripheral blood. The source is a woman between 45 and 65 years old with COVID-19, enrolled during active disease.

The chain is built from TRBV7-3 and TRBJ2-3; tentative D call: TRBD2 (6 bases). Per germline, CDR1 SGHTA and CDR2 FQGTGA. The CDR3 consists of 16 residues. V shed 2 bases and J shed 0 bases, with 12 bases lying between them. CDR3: CASSLVAGSSTDTQYF. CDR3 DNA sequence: TGTGCCAGCAGCTTAGTGGCGGGGTCTAGCACAGATACGCAGTATTTT.

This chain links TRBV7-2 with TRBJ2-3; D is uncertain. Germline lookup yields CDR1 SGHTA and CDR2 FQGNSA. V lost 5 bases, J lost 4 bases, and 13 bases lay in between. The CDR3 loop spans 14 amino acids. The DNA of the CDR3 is TGTGCCAGCAGCCTGCAAACTTACGCAGATACGCAGTATTTT. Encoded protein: CASSLQTYADTQYF.

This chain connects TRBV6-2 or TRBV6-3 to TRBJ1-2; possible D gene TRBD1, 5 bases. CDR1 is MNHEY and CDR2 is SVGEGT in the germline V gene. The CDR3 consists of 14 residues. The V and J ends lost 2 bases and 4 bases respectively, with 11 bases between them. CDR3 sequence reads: CASSYGQGGYGYTF. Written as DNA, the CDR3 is TGTGCCAGCAGTTACGGGCAGGGCGGCTATGGCTACACCTTC.

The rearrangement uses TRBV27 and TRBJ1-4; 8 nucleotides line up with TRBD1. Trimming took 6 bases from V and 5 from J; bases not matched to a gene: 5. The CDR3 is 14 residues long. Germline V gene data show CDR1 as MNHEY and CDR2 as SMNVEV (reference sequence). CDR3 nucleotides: TGTGCCAGCAGAGGACAGGGCCCGAATGAAAAACTGTTTTTT. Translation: CASRGQGPNEKLFF. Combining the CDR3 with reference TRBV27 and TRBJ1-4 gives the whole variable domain EAQVTQNPRYLITVTGKKLTVTCSQNMNHEYMSWYRQDPGLGLRQIYYSMNVEVTDKGDVPEGYKVSRKEKRNFPLILESPSPNQTSLYFCASRGQGPNEKLFFGSGTQLSVL.

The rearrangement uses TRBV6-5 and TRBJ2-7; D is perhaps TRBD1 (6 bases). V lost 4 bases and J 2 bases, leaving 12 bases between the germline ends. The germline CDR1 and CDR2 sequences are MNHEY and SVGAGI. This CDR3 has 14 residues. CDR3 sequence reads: CASSSSGQAYEQYF. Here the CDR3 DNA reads TGTGCCAGCAGTTCCTCGGGACAAGCCTACGAGCAGTACTTC.

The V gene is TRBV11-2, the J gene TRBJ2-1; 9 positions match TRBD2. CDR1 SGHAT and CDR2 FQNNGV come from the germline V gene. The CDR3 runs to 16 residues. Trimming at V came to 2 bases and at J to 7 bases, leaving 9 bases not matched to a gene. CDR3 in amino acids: CASSLILAGIWNEQFF. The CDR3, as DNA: TGTGCCAGCAGCTTAATCCTAGCGGGGATTTGGAATGAGCAGTTCTTC.